This TCR beta chain was obtained from a study of T cells in Graves' hyperthyroidism and ophthalmopathy. Study summary: Prior to any treatment, at the point of initial diagnosis, peripheral blood was collected.

Amplification of TCR beta CDR3 regions used RNA as the template. RT-PCR in the first round (using the HTBI primer set) targeted the TCR CDR3. Each CDR3 protein gets one entry after TCRdb re-called the multiplex PCR reads with MiXCR. The sample shows about 560,000 distinct CDR3 sequences, approximately 15% of them seen only once. Patients aged 18 to 65 with hyperthyroidism were newly diagnosed, with duration under 2 months. Patients showing uncontrolled infection, other autoimmune disease, pregnancy or lactation were ineligible. There are 18 residues in the CDR3. The V gene end was trimmed by 8 bases and the J gene end by 1 base; junction bases not matched to a gene: 14.

The sequence was obtained from a woman in her late teens or twenties with Graves' hyperthyroidism. The sequencing input was blood. The V gene is TRBV12-3 or TRBV12-4, the J gene TRBJ2-3; 11 positions match TRBD2. The CDR3 region has the DNA TGTGCCAGCCGCCGAGAGGGGCTAGCGGGAGGAGGCACAGATACGCAGTATTTT. Translation gives CASRREGLAGGGTDTQYF.